This T cell receptor (beta chain) was recovered during a study of cytomegalovirus exposure and HLA in healthy donors (TCRdb year 2017). General notes on the study: An earlier analysis of roughly 570 of the donors reported 276 Gb of sequence data and 95 million to 120 million unique TCR beta sequences obtained from 150 million to 200 million T cells. A separate validation cohort of approximately 130 different subjects was used in addition to the roughly 620-subject first cohort. Rather than drawing on any new phenotypic data, the later analysis identified candidate immune exposures from TCR beta sequences and the way those sequences occurred across donors. Typing coverage differed by locus: A, B, C, DRB1 and DQB1 were typed in about 629-630 donors, DQA1 in 522, DPA1 in 600 to 610, and DPB1 in roughly 470. Among 300 to 500 genotyped donors of the cohort, an average of around 250,000 unique TCR beta nucleotide sequences was sequenced per donor, of which 15% to 20% were non-productive. The study combined high-throughput TCR immunosequencing, statistical association of individual TCRs with disease status, and machine learning to predict cytomegalovirus infection status. About five DR-DQ haplotypes were treated as single units for association and clustering because of strong linkage in the cohort. A later analysis re-examined previously published TCR beta repertoires from around 670 donors and added high-resolution HLA genotyping to investigate patterns of TCR occurrence. The aim of the study was to test whether cataloging public T cell receptors could identify signatures of past pathogen exposure. All discovery cohort repertoires had been generated using a single sequencing platform. An early release covering 550 to 650 HLA-typed donors comprised approximately 290 gigabases of sequencing data and around 85 million unique TCR sequences. Both class I and class II loci were covered by HLA typing, at four-digit resolution. The study profiled the T cell repertoires of 500 to 800 subjects by immunosequencing and related them to cytomegalovirus serostatus. In an earlier analysis of over 550 of the donors, high-throughput TCR beta sequencing was used to judge whether each TCR beta V gene segment behaved as functional or pseudogenic. Donor age, sex, ethnicity and CMV serostatus were collected together with the repertoire data. In a later genetic analysis, genome-wide SNP genotypes for about three fifths of the 666 donors were used, and that subset was treated as a discovery cohort. Of the roughly 400 genotyped donors, around 81% fell in the genetic ancestry cluster associated with self-reported Caucasian donors.

The library was obtained by the immunoSEQ multiplex PCR assay. For the multiplex PCR, a mixture combining 60 forward primers for TCR Vbeta segments and 13 reverse primers for TCR Jbeta segments was used. The CDR3 region of rearranged TCR beta genes was amplified from genomic DNA with a multiplex PCR assay. The Illumina HiSeq System was used to sequence the amplified TCR beta libraries as 87-base-pair reads. Concerning the study's data processing: In a later analysis, some 80 million unique TCR beta chains were counted across the 650 to 750 repertoires, and roughly 11 million of these chains were shared by at least two donors. Raw reads were error-corrected and collapsed into unique sequences by a nearest-neighbor algorithm in which closely related sequences were merged to remove PCR and sequencing errors. Alignment of CDR3 sequences to IMGT reference sequences was used to assign V, D and J gene segments. For a sequence to be retained, a match of at least six nucleotides to both a V gene segment and a J gene segment was required. Rearrangements were classified as productive when the CDR3 lacked stop codons and remained in frame with V and J, and all other rearrangements were classified as non-productive. Following IMGT convention, CDR3 was defined as the stretch from the second conserved V-encoded cysteine to the conserved J-encoded phenylalanine. In an earlier analysis of around 540 of the donors, sequences lacking an unambiguous match to a single V gene segment were excluded. In an earlier analysis of 587 of the donors, V segments were called functional above 56.7% productive rearrangements and were called segregating when the between-donor standard deviation exceeded 5%. To diagnose cytomegalovirus status from the catalog of TCR beta chain sequences, a statistical classification framework was built. A later analysis assigned V and J genes by comparing TCR nucleotide sequences with IMGT/GENE-DB human TR gene sequences. Using the TCRdist pipeline, a later analysis assigned CDR3 sequences along with most-parsimonious VDJ recombination scenarios. In a later analysis, each TCR beta chain was defined by its CDR3 amino acid sequence together with its V-gene family, and reads without a unique V-gene family were excluded. To address suspected cross-contamination and a sequencing artifact, a later analysis removed around 590 highly shared, low-generation-probability nucleotide sequences. A later analysis calculated a clonal expansion index for each public chain from normalized within-repertoire ranks of inferred template counts. Generation probabilities in a later analysis came from a VDJ recombination model fitted to out-of-frame rearrangements, and those results were checked against IGoR. A later analysis scored TCR-TCR, TCR-HLA and TCR-CMV co-occurrence with hypergeometric tests, applying a repertoire-size bias correction to TCR pairs. In a later analysis, false discovery rates were estimated by permuting HLA or CMV assignments 20 times. In a later analysis, co-occurring TCRs were grouped using DBSCAN, with TCRdist sequence similarity added in when clustering inside HLA-allele-positive subsets. Repertoires with fewer than 30,000 or more than 120,000 public chains were left out of co-occurrence clustering, as were a few repertoires with anomalous nucleotide sharing. Drawn from immuneACCESS, this table holds only the in-frame rearrangements with V and J called that TCRdb kept. Clones are partly lost; checked studies trace under half to an unresolved V gene and leave the rest unexplained. For V, J and clone size, that table is used; D and trimming come from the DNA. The sample records approximately 92,000 clones, under 80% of which are singletons. The top ten hold around 7.5% of the sample.

A remark on this clone: No antigen is known for it. Base-call qualities are not available, and no considerably larger clone is one nucleotide away.

The cohort was made up of under 800 healthy bone marrow donors. All cohort members were sampled while nominally healthy, although unrecorded immune exposures were likely present. The donor tested CMV seropositive and was one of the 289 seropositive cohort members. Every donor gave a peripheral blood sample, and the peripheral blood mononuclear cells from that sample were used for TCR beta sequencing. The Qiagen DNeasy Blood Extraction Kit was used to extract genomic DNA from the blood cell samples. From the germline V gene (reference sequence), CDR1 is LNHDA and CDR2 is SQIVND. Taken from cysteine to phenylalanine, the CDR3 has 14 residues. Just CDR3 DNA is preserved here, 42 bases in frame from base 1. Deletion took 5 bases off V and 5 bases off J, with a span of 15 bases between the germline ends. The full study reports these points: A further reported finding was that TCR beta sequences accurately predicted the HLA-A and HLA-B alleles for most subjects in the first cohort. While some public TCRs were present in many individuals, most TCR sequences turned up only very rarely across donors. Compared with the approximately 700-donor mean, donors in an Asian-associated ancestry cluster had fewer N-insertions in productive TCRs, according to a later genetic analysis. Roughly uniform sequencing depth across donors was assumed in presence/absence analyses, although this assumption may not hold. The earlier analysis of approximately 590 of the donors excluded fewer than 20 rarely observed V segments, including chromosome 9 orphons, because counts were too low. A later analysis reported that several top co-occurrence clusters appeared linked to parvovirus B19, influenza, CMV and Epstein-Barr virus. Because some donors lacked HLA typing at each locus, the association tests relied only on the typed subset. In an earlier analysis of 450 to 750 of the donors, most TCR beta V segments appeared in productive rearrangements about 87% or about 30% of the time, broadly matching IMGT annotations. In a later analysis, most CMV-associated TCR beta chains were found to appear HLA-restricted, with HLA associations seemingly driven largely by CMV exposure. This cohort had only TCR beta chains sequenced, and the lack of alpha or paired-chain data limited which features could be detected. The authors suggested that the approach could potentially be generalized to other disease states and immunological phenotypes. Cytomegalovirus status was reported to be diagnosed by the classifier with high specificity and sensitivity in both the original and validation cohorts. The 87-base-pair reads could not distinguish some IMGT-functional V segments, including TRBV6-2 and TRBV6-3, so those segments were excluded. At a false discovery rate of 0.05, a later analysis linked 15,000 to 20,000 TCR beta sequences to specific HLA alleles. When HLA alleles, especially DR and DQ, strongly co-occurred, attributing TCR associations to individual alleles was difficult. Correlated functional status among segregating V segments might be attributable to linkage disequilibrium, but an unknown experimental factor could not be ruled out. A later analysis found that TCR association rates varied across HLA loci, with DRB1 alleles showing the most associated TCRs and HLA-C alleles the fewest. In vitro tests confirmed that a few of the cytomegalovirus-associated TCR beta chains recognize cytomegalovirus antigens. A later analysis found that HLA-associated TCR beta chains were more clonally expanded and had lower generation probabilities than equally common non-associated chains. The sequencing pipeline was judged likely to have produced a cluster of highly shared sequence variants as a technical artifact. A total of 150 to 200 TCR beta chains were listed by the study as associated with cytomegalovirus. The only immune exposure information available for the cohort was CMV serostatus. A later genetic analysis associated a missense DCLRE1C variant with V-gene and J-gene trimming of TCR beta chains, and an independent cohort replicated the association.

The TCR originated in a man in his fifties or sixties in good health and CMV-seropositive. Sequenced: PBMCs. The chain is assembled from TRBV19 and TRBJ1-1; possibly the D gene is TRBD1, per 6 matching bases. The CDR3 loop reads CASSSHEGGTEAFF. The DNA sequence is given as TGTGCCAGTAGTTCACATGAGGGGGGGACTGAAGCTTTCTTT. The full variable domain, completed from the reference TRBV19 and TRBJ1-1 proteins outside the CDR3, reads DGGITQSPKYLFRKEGQNVTLSCEQNLNHDAMYWYRQDPGQGLRLIYYSQIVNDFQKGDIAEGYSVSREKKESFPLTVTSAQKNPTAFYLCASSSHEGGTEAFFGQGTRLTVV.